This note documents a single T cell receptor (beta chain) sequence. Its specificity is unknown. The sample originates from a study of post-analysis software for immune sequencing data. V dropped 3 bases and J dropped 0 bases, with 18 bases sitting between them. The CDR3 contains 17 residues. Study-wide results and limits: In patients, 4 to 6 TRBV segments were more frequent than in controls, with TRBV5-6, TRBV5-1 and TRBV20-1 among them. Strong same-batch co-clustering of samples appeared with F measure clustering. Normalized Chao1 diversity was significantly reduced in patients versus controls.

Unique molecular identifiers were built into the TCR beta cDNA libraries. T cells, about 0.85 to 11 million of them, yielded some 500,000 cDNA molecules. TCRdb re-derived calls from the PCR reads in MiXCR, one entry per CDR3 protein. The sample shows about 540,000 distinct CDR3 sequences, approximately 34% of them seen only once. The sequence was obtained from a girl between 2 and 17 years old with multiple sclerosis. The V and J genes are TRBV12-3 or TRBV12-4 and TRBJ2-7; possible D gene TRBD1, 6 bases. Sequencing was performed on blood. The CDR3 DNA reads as TGTGCCAGCAGTTTGGCCCCTAGAGGGGGATTCTCCTACGAGCAGTACTTC. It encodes CASSLAPRGGFSYEQYF.